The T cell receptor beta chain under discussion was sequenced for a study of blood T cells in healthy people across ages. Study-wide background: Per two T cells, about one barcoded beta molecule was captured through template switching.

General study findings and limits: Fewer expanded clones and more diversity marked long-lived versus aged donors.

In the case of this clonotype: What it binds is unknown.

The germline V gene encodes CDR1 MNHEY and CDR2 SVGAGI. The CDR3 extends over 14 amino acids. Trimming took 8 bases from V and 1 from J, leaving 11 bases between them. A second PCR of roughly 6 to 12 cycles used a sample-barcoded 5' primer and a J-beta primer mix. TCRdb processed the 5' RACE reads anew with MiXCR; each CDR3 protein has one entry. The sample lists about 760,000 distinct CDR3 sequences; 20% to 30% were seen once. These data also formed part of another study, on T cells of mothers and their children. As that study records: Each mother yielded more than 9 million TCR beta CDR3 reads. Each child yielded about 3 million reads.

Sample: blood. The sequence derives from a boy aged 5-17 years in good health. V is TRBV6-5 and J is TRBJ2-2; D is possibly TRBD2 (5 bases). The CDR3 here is CASGRAVNTGELFF. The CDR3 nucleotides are TGTGCCAGCGGGAGAGCGGTGAACACCGGGGAGCTGTTTTTT.